Below are 32 T cell receptor beta chains sequenced from a single sample in a study of T cell clonality in common variable immunodeficiency. Assay used: immunoSEQ multiplex PCR; TCRdb lists only in-frame clones, some missing. This repertoire lists 50,000 to 60,000 clones without singletons; about 1.7% sits in the top ten. The specimen sequenced was peripheral blood mononuclear cells. These receptors were collected from a person aged 18-70 years in good health.

As concerns this clone: The read ends 3 residues shy of where the CDR3 ends; the end is completed using the germline J gene. The J gene is TRBJ2-4, the V gene TRBV6-2 or TRBV6-3; 9 nucleotides agree with TRBD1. CDR1 MNHEY and CDR2 SVGEGT come from the germline V gene. There are 16 residues in the CDR3. The CDR3 bases that were read are TGTGCCAGCAGTGCCGGGACAGGGCGGAAGACTAACGGT. Amino acid sequence: CASSAGTGRKTNG. The entire CDR3 is CASSAGTGRKTNGQYF.

The sample holds many counts of this clone. The read falls 3 residues short of the CDR3 end, and the missing part is taken from the germline J gene. This chain links TRBV19 with TRBJ2-1, with D maybe TRBD2 (7 bases). V gave up 4 bases and J gave up 6 bases, with 13 bases separating them. Germline assignment: CDR1 LNHDA and CDR2 SQIVND (reference sequence). This CDR3 has 14 amino acids. CDR3 sequence reads: CASSKGGGTNEQFF. The part of the CDR3 DNA that was read is TGTGCCAGTAGTAAAGGGGGAGGGACCAATGAG.

This clone was recorded at least ten times. The CDR3 end lies 3 residues beyond the end of the read and is filled in from the germline J gene. The V gene is TRBV20-1, the J gene TRBJ2-2; D uncertain. With 1 base removed from V and 5 bases from J, the gap between germline ends came to 14 bases. Germline values: CDR1 DFQATT, CDR2 SNEGSKA (reference sequence). CDR3 size: 15 residues. The sequenced CDR3 bases are TGCAGTGCTAGAGCCCCTAACCTTGAGACCGGGGAG. Translation gives CSARAPNLETGE. The CDR3 in full is CSARAPNLETGELFF.

This clone was counted many times. The DNA ends 3 residues before the CDR3 does, and the rest of the CDR3 is filled in from the germline J gene. J is TRBJ1-2 and V is TRBV7-2; D is undetermined. The CDR3 loop spans 14 amino acids. Per the germline V gene, CDR1 is SGHTA and CDR2 is FQGNSA. V was cut by 1 base and J by 3 bases, with 9 bases left in between. This chain's CDR3 is CASSLGTSHYGYTF. The sequenced part of the CDR3 DNA is TGTGCCAGCAGCTTAGGGACTTCTCACTATGGC. The full variable domain, with the rest looked up from reference TRBV7-2 and TRBJ1-2, is GAGVSQSPSNKVTEKGKDVELRCDPISGHTALYWYRQSLGQGLEFLIYFQGNSAPDKSGLPSDRFSAERTGGSVSTLTIQRTQQEDSAVYLCASSLGTSHYGYTFGSGTRLTVV.

About this clone: The read ends 3 residues shy of where the CDR3 ends; the end is completed using the germline J gene. The V and J genes are TRBV5-5 and TRBJ2-7; unclear D gene. The germline V gene has CDR1 SGHKS and CDR2 YYEKEE (reference sequence). V was clipped by 4 bases and J by 2 bases, with 13 bases between them. The CDR3 sequence is 14 residues long. The CDR3 reads CASSLPPGPYEQYF. The DNA read from the CDR3 is TGTGCCAGCAGCCTGCCCCCTGGCCCCTACGAG. Full variable domain (outside the CDR3, taken from reference TRBV5-5 and TRBJ2-7): DAGVTQSPTHLIKTRGQQVTLRCSPISGHKSVSWYQQVLGQGPQFIFQYYEKEERGRGNFPDRFSARQFPNYSSELNVNALLLGDSALYLCASSLPPGPYEQYFGPGTRLTVT.

This clone turned up a few times. The read falls 3 residues short of the CDR3 end, and the missing part is taken from the germline J gene. The chain links TRBV19 to TRBJ1-4, with D possibly matching TRBD1 (5 bases). This CDR3 is 17 amino acids long. CDR1 and CDR2 (germline): LNHDA, SQIVND (reference sequence). Trimming removed 7 bases at V and 0 bases at J, with 18 bases between. Here the CDR3 reads CASTPRRGGATNEKLFF. The CDR3 DNA, read in part, is TGTGCCAGTACCCCCAGGCGGGGCGGGGCAACTAATGAAAAA.

Many counts were recorded for this clone. The CDR3 end is not reached by the read, which stops 3 residues before it; the germline J gene fills it in. This rearrangement joins TRBV5-6 to TRBJ2-7; D perhaps matches TRBD1 (6 bases). The CDR3 length is 13 residues. V lost 4 bases to trimming and J lost 1 base, with 9 bases between them. Germline loops: CDR1 SGHDT, CDR2 YYEEEE. The sequenced CDR3 bases are TGTGCCAGCAGCCGGACAGTTTCCTACGAG. It yields the protein CASSRTVSYE. The complete CDR3 protein is CASSRTVSYEQYF.

This clone was recorded many times. The CDR3 extends 3 residues past the end of the read, so its final part is completed from the germline J gene. The chain uses TRBV2 and TRBJ2-7; 8 nucleotides agree with TRBD2. The CDR3 sequence is 15 residues long. The junction had 9 bases not matched to a gene; V was cut back by 6 bases and J by 2 bases. Germline assignment: CDR1 SNHLY and CDR2 FYNNEI. Here the CDR3 reads CASRELAVPTYEQYF. The sequenced CDR3 bases are TGTGCCAGCAGAGAACTAGCGGTGCCTACCTACGAG.

This clone was found many times. The CDR3 extends 3 residues past the end of the read, so its final part is completed from the germline J gene. This chain links TRBV19 with TRBJ2-1; D unresolved. The CDR3 contains 14 residues. Germline CDR1 LNHDA, CDR2 SQIVND (reference sequence). V was shortened by 9 bases and J by 2 bases, with 14 bases between the two germline ends. The CDR3: CASSIGPAYNEQFF. The CDR3 DNA, read in part, is TGTGCCAGCTCGATAGGGCCGGCCTACAATGAG.

The table lists this clone with a few counts. A much larger clone differs by one base, so this may be a read error. Read data end 3 residues before the CDR3 end; the end is taken from the germline J gene. This chain joins TRBV19 and TRBJ2-2; tentatively, D is TRBD1 or TRBD2 (5 bases each). The CDR3 is made up of 16 amino acids. In germline, CDR1 is LNHDA, CDR2 SQIVND (reference sequence). The part of the CDR3 DNA that was read is TGTGCCAGTACCCTCCCGAGGGTCGGTGGGGCCAACGTG. Translation gives CASTLPRVGGANV. The full CDR3 protein reads CASTLPRVGGANVLFF.

The sample holds many counts of this clone. From the germline J gene comes the end of the CDR3, since the read stops 3 residues before it. This chain uses TRBV28 with TRBJ1-5; a weak D match, TRBD1 (5 bases). Germline V gene sequence: CDR1 MDHEN, CDR2 SYDVKM. This CDR3 contains 15 residues. Trimming cost V 6 bases and J 0 bases, with 12 bases left between them. The CDR3 here is CASRLRGVSNQPQHF. The DNA read from the CDR3 is TGTGCCAGCAGGTTACGGGGGGTTAGCAATCAGCCC. The variable domain in full, with the rest retrieved from reference TRBV28 and TRBJ1-5, is DVKVTQSSRYLVKRTGEKVFLECVQDMDHENMFWYRQDPGLGLRLIYFSYDVKMKEKGDIPEGYSVSREKKERFSLILESASTNQTSMYLCASRLRGVSNQPQHFGDGTRLSIL.

About this clone: The read comes to an end 3 residues before the CDR3 does, leaving the germline J gene to fill in the end. V and J are TRBV7-6 and TRBJ2-7; TRBD2 aligns across 10 bases. The length of the CDR3 is 16 residues. J gave up 2 bases and V 1 base, and 5 bases lay outside the gene matches. Germline-derived CDR1 and CDR2 are SGHVS and FNYEAQ. This CDR3 is CASSLGGSGGAYEQYF. Partial CDR3 DNA: TGTGCCAGCAGCTTAGGAGGCAGCGGGGGGGCCTACGAG.

This clone has at least ten counts. Coverage ceases 3 residues before the CDR3 finishes, and the germline J gene fills in the end. V is TRBV20-1 and J is TRBJ2-3; 11 nucleotides align to TRBD2. CDR1 and CDR2 from the germline V gene are DFQATT and SNEGSKA (reference sequence). The CDR3 is 15 amino acids. The CDR3: CSARLLAGGLETQYF. The part of the CDR3 DNA that was read is TGCAGTGCTAGACTCCTAGCGGGGGGTCTGGAGACG.

This clone has ten or more counts. The read gets to within 3 residues of the CDR3 end, and the germline J gene fills in the rest. The chain links TRBV5-1 to TRBJ2-1; 9 bases agree with TRBD2. This CDR3 contains 17 residues. The germline gives CDR1 SGHRS, CDR2 YFSETQ. V lost 4 bases to trimming and J lost 0 bases; unmatched junction nucleotides: 8. Partial CDR3 DNA: TGCGCCAGCAGCCAACTTAGCGGGGGCCCCTCCTACAATGAG. This sequence encodes CASSQLSGGPSYNE. The complete CDR3 reads CASSQLSGGPSYNEQFF.

This clone was detected ten times or more. Coverage ceases 3 residues before the CDR3 finishes, and the germline J gene fills in the end. The rearrangement uses TRBV7-2 and TRBJ2-2; D possibly corresponds to TRBD2 (7 bases). Germline CDR1 is SGHTA and CDR2 is FQGNSA. The CDR3 sequence is 15 residues long. The V end lost 6 bases, the J end lost 6 bases, and 17 bases lay between the germline ends. The CDR3 reads CASRRGGTQAGELFF. CDR3 DNA, as far as it was read: TGTGCCAGCAGGAGGGGGGGGACACAGGCCGGGGAG.

There are many counts of this clone. The read halts 3 residues ahead of the CDR3 end, with the missing end drawn from the germline J gene. This chain uses TRBV7-9 with TRBJ1-6; maybe TRBD1 (6 bases). Per germline, CDR1 SEHNR and CDR2 FQNEAQ (reference sequence). The CDR3 runs 15 residues. V was cut by 5 bases and J by 7 bases, with 15 bases left in between. CDR3 region: CASSDYRDRNSPLHF. Incomplete CDR3 DNA: TGTGCCAGCAGCGATTACAGGGATAGGAATTCACCC.

This clone has just a few counts. Coverage ceases 3 residues before the CDR3 finishes, and the germline J gene fills in the end. This chain connects TRBV5-1 to TRBJ2-7, with D perhaps matching TRBD2 (6 bases). From germline, CDR1 is SGHRS and CDR2 YFSETQ. Between the trimmed V and J ends, which lost 6 bases and 3 bases, there was a span of 13 bases. The CDR3 has 13 residues. Here the CDR3 reads CASNLGGNYEQYF. Partial CDR3 DNA: TGCGCCAGCAACCTTGGGGGGAACTACGAG. The variable domain in full, with the rest retrieved from reference TRBV5-1 and TRBJ2-7, is KAGVTQTPRYLIKTRGQQVTLSCSPISGHRSVSWYQQTPGQGLQFLFEYFSETQRNKGNFPGRFSGRQFSNSRSEMNVSTLELGDSALYLCASNLGGNYEQYFGPGTRLTVT.

This clone was detected many times. The read gets to within 3 residues of the CDR3 end, and the germline J gene fills in the rest. The gene calls are TRBV19 and TRBJ2-6; maybe TRBD1 (6 bases). V was cut by 7 bases and J by 2 bases, with 12 bases left in between. The germline CDR1 and CDR2 sequences are LNHDA and SQIVND (reference sequence). This CDR3 contains 15 residues. CDR3 in amino acids: CASMPGEAGANVLTF. The CDR3 bases that were read are TGTGCCAGTATGCCAGGGGAAGCTGGGGCCAACGTC.

Partial CDR3 DNA: TGTGCCAGCAGCTTATGGCAGGGGGTGGCAGATACG. Protein product: CASSLWQGVADT. The full-length CDR3 reads as CASSLWQGVADTQYF. The chain links TRBV5-8 to TRBJ2-3; TRBD1 matches 7 bases. Coverage ceases 3 residues before the CDR3 finishes, and the germline J gene fills in the end. This CDR3 has 15 residues. J lost 4 bases, V lost 2 bases, and 7 bases had no gene match. The germline V gene has CDR1 SGHTS and CDR2 YDEGEE.

In the case of this clone: The read halts 3 residues ahead of the CDR3 end, with the missing end drawn from the germline J gene. J is TRBJ1-4 and V is TRBV7-2; unclear D gene. In germline, CDR1 is SGHTA, CDR2 FQGNSA. Trimming removed 0 bases from V and 3 bases from J, with 8 bases in between. This CDR3 contains 15 residues. Partial CDR3 DNA: TGTGCCAGCAGCTTAGCGGTACTCGCTAATGAAAAA. Its protein is CASSLAVLANEK. The entire CDR3 reads CASSLAVLANEKLFF.

In this sample, this clone turned up many times. One end of the junction does not line up with germline, which may come from a read error. The CDR3 end is not reached by the read, which stops 3 residues before it; the germline J gene fills it in. The chain is built from TRBV4-2 and TRBJ2-1; TRBD2 agrees at 7 bases. The CDR3 has 15 residues. From germline, CDR1 is LGHNA and CDR2 YNFKEQ. The CDR3 bases that were read are TGCGCCAGCAGCCAAGGGAGGGCACCCTACAATGAG. Translation gives CASSQGRAPYNE. In full, the CDR3 reads CASSQGRAPYNEQFF.

Ten or more counts support this clone. The read ends 3 residues shy of where the CDR3 ends; the end is completed using the germline J gene. The J gene is TRBJ1-2, the V gene TRBV19; a possible D gene is TRBD1 (6 bases). CDR1 LNHDA and CDR2 SQIVND come from the germline V gene (reference sequence). V was shortened by 7 bases and J by 2 bases, with 17 bases between the two germline ends. The CDR3 is 15 amino acids. CDR3 protein: CASTSGHTGNYGYTF. CDR3 bases read: TGTGCCAGTACCTCAGGTCATACAGGGAACTATGGC.

Comment on this clone: With the read ending 3 residues before the CDR3 end, the germline J gene is used to fill in that end. The chain employs TRBV7-2 and TRBJ2-7; D may be TRBD2 (5 bases). In germline, CDR1 is SGHTA, CDR2 FQGNSA. The CDR3 is 12 amino acids. Trimming cost V 1 base and J 4 bases, with 5 bases left between them. The sequenced CDR3 bases are TGTGCCAGCAGCTTAGTAGCGTACGAG. Amino acid sequence: CASSLVAYE. The whole CDR3 region reads CASSLVAYEQYF. Based on the CDR3 plus reference TRBV7-2 and TRBJ2-7, the full variable domain is GAGVSQSPSNKVTEKGKDVELRCDPISGHTALYWYRQSLGQGLEFLIYFQGNSAPDKSGLPSDRFSAERTGGSVSTLTIQRTQQEDSAVYLCASSLVAYEQYFGPGTRLTVT.

There are many counts of this clone. Read coverage stops 3 residues before the CDR3 terminus; the germline J gene supplies the remainder. V and J are TRBV6-2 or TRBV6-3 and TRBJ2-1; 7 bases map to TRBD1. The J segment lost 4 bases and the V segment lost 6 bases, leaving 12 bases of the junction unmatched. The germline CDR1 and CDR2 sequences are MNHEY and SVGEGT. The CDR3 spans 16 residues. The CDR3 sequence: CASRGPPGQRYNEQFF. Incomplete CDR3 DNA: TGTGCCAGCAGGGGACCCCCGGGACAGCGATACAATGAG.

This clone was observed at least ten times. The read stops 3 residues short of the end of the CDR3; the missing end is completed from the germline J gene. The chain is built from TRBV19 and TRBJ1-5; D possibly corresponds to TRBD1 (5 bases). Germline V CDR1 and CDR2: LNHDA, SQIVND (reference sequence). The CDR3 is made up of 19 amino acids. Trimming shortened V by 3 bases and J by 0 bases, and 21 bases separated the two germline ends. The sequenced part of the CDR3 DNA is TGTGCCAGTAGTATCGGTCCTACCGGGGGATTACATAGCAATCAGCCC. It is translated as CASSIGPTGGLHSNQP. The entire CDR3 reads CASSIGPTGGLHSNQPQHF.

This clone was seen many times. The CDR3 end lies 3 residues beyond the end of the read and is filled in from the germline J gene. This chain connects TRBV19 to TRBJ1-2; 10 nucleotides line up with TRBD1. The CDR3 sequence is 17 residues long. Trimming took 10 bases from V and 4 from J; bases not matched to a gene: 18. From germline, CDR1 is LNHDA and CDR2 SQIVND (reference sequence). CDR3 residues: CATSILGQGRKGYGYTF. CDR3 DNA (partial): TGTGCCACGTCGATTTTGGGACAGGGGAGAAAGGGCTATGGC.

There are many counts of this clone. From the germline J gene comes the end of the CDR3, since the read stops 3 residues before it. The chain employs TRBV7-2 and TRBJ2-4; tentative D call: TRBD2 (5 bases). The CDR3 is 13 amino acids. Between the trimmed V and J ends, which lost 7 bases and 9 bases, there was a span of 16 bases. Germline assignment: CDR1 SGHTA and CDR2 FQGNSA. CDR3 DNA (partial): TGTGCCAGCAAAATTGAGGGCGCGGGCATT. It encodes CASKIEGAGI. The CDR3 in full is CASKIEGAGIQYF.

This clone was recorded at least ten times. Coverage ceases 3 residues before the CDR3 finishes, and the germline J gene fills in the end. The chain joins TRBV19 to TRBJ1-4; tentatively, D is TRBD1 (6 bases). Trimming removed 10 bases at V and 7 bases at J, with 19 bases between. The CDR3 sequence is 14 residues long. Per germline, CDR1 LNHDA and CDR2 SQIVND (reference sequence). The CDR3 loop is CATALGRGSEKLFF. The CDR3 bases that were read are TGTGCCACCGCGCTGGGCAGGGGATCTGAAAAA.

This clone came up many times. The read falls 3 residues short of the CDR3 end, and the missing part is taken from the germline J gene. The rearrangement joins TRBV5-1 to TRBJ1-1; D perhaps matches TRBD1 (6 bases). Germline CDR1 is SGHRS and CDR2 is YFSETQ. There are 14 residues in the CDR3. Partial CDR3 DNA: TGCGCCAGCAGGCAGGGGTCGGCTGCAGTATTT. This gives the protein CASRQGSAAVF. The entire CDR3 reads CASRQGSAAVFAFF.

This clone has ten or more counts. The read stops 3 residues short of the end of the CDR3; the missing end is completed from the germline J gene. The genes are TRBV5-4 and TRBJ1-2; D possibly corresponds to TRBD1 (5 bases). The V gene's germline CDR1 is SGHNT and CDR2 YYREEE (reference sequence). Trimming removed 4 bases from V and 4 bases from J, with 8 bases in between. The CDR3 has 12 amino acids. Partial CDR3 DNA: TGTGCCAGCAGCCGAGACAGCTATGGC. Protein product: CASSRDSYG. The whole CDR3 protein is CASSRDSYGYTF.

This clone came up many times. The read finishes 3 residues shy of the CDR3 end, and the germline J gene is used to complete it. This sequence joins TRBV20-1 and TRBJ1-1; the match to TRBD1 covers 7 bases. The CDR3 has 13 residues. After removal of 5 bases from V and 3 bases from J, the junction contained 6 bases not matched to a gene. Germline CDR1 is DFQATT and CDR2 is SNEGSKA (reference sequence). CDR3 bases read: TGCAGTGCTCCCGACAGGGTGGACACTGAA. Protein sequence: CSAPDRVDTE. The whole CDR3 protein is CSAPDRVDTEAFF.

This clone was detected many times. One end of the junction is discordant with germline, which a read error may explain. From the germline J gene comes the end of the CDR3, since the read stops 3 residues before it. The gene calls are TRBV4-2 and TRBJ1-5; D gene ambiguous. The germline gives CDR1 LGHNA, CDR2 YNFKEQ. This CDR3 is 15 amino acids long. Partial CDR3 DNA: TGCGCCAGCAGCCAAGATGAAGGGTTGAATCAGCCC. This codes for CASSQDEGLNQP. The CDR3 in its entirety is CASSQDEGLNQPQHF.